This T cell receptor (beta chain) was sequenced for a study of OX40 agonist ivuxolimab in advanced cancers. The study's findings and limits: There was clonal expansion of CD4+ and CD8+ blood T cells by week 6 at 0.1 to 3.0 mg/kg.

As regards this clone: The antigen remains undetermined.

Sequenced by immunoSEQ multiplex PCR; TCRdb stores in-frame clones only, minus some. The sample has more than 45,000 clones; 91% are singletons. The TCR comes from an adult with an advanced solid tumor such as melanoma, head and neck, liver or kidney cancer. The sample in question was CD4+ or CD8+ T cells sorted from blood, obtained in a trial of the OX40 agonist ivuxolimab.

In DNA form, the CDR3 reads TGCGCCAGCAGCATGGGTGTCGCCGATGAGCAGTTCTTC. Translating it yields CASSMGVADEQFF. The chain carries TRBV5-1 and TRBJ2-1; D remains ambiguous. V lost 4 bases and J lost 8, with 13 bases in between. Germline CDR1 reads SGHRS; CDR2 reads YFSETQ. The CDR3 contains 13 residues.